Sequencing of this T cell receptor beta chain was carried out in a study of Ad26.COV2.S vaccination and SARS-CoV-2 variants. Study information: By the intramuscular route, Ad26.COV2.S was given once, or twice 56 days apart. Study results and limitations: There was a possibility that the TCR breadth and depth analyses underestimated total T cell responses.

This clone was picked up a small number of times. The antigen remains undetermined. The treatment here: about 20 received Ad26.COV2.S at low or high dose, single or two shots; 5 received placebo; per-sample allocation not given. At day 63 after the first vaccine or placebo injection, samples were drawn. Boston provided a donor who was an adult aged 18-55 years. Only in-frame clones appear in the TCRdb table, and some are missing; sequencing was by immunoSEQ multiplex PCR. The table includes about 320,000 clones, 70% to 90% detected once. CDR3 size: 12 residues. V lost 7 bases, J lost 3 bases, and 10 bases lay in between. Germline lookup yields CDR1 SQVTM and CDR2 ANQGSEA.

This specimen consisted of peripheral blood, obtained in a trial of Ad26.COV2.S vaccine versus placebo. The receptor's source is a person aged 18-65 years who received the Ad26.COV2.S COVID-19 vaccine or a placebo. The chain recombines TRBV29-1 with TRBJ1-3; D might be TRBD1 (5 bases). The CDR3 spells CSAAGYGNTIYF. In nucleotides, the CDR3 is TGCAGCGCTGCAGGGTATGGAAACACCATATATTTT.